This TCR beta chain was recovered during a study of blood T cell repertoires in COVID-19. Turning to the study itself: Italy, Spain and the United States were the sources of the convalescent and acute COVID-19 samples. PBMCs, B-cell-depleted T cells, or T cells provided the cDNA or gDNA that made up the material.

TCRdb's table, derived via immunoSEQ multiplex PCR, lists solely in-frame clones and lacks some. The sample includes 300,000 to 450,000 clones, about 85% of them seen just once. CDR1 and CDR2 from the germline V gene are LNHDA and SQIVND (reference sequence). V dropped 5 bases and J dropped 7 bases, with 11 bases sitting between them. The CDR3 runs to 12 residues. The TCR sequence derives from a woman aged 18 to 35 with acute or convalescent COVID-19. V gene TRBV19 combines with J gene TRBJ1-1; D uncertain. Material for sequencing was peripheral blood. For the CDR3, the DNA is TGTGCCAGTAGTGTGGGGAGTGGTGAAGCTTTCTTT. Protein: CASSVGSGEAFF.